What follows are 11 T cell receptor beta chains derived from one specimen sequenced in a study of regulatory T cells in long-lasting Graves disease. In building TCR beta libraries, iRepertoire HTBI primers were used together with Arm-PCR of CDR3 regions. In TCRdb, the multiplex PCR reads were re-called with MiXCR into one record per CDR3 protein. Here the sample spans about 380,000 distinct CDR3 sequences, around 16% being singletons. Time point reported: newly diagnosed GD, antithyroid drugs for less than 3 months. From PBMCs, RNA was extracted and then used to make the TCR library. The material sequenced was peripheral blood mononuclear cells (PBMCs), taken at new diagnosis, from a patient treated with antithyroid drugs. The receptors come from a female donor with Graves disease.

In its sample, this clonotype was seen many times. V and J are TRBV5-4 and TRBJ2-1, with unresolved D. The germline CDR1 and CDR2 sequences are SGHNT and YYREEE (reference sequence). The CDR3 is made up of 15 amino acids. Trimming took 0 bases from V and 4 from J, leaving 11 bases between them. The CDR3 loop reads CASSLGSDGYNEQFF. The CDR3 DNA follows: TGTGCCAGCAGCTTGGGATCTGATGGGTACAATGAGCAGTTCTTC.

Only a few counts were recorded for this clonotype. The chain uses TRBV20-1 and TRBJ1-6; D gene uncertain. Trimming took 3 bases from V and 7 from J, leaving 16 bases between them. The CDR3 consists of 15 residues. Looked up from germline, CDR1 is DFQATT and CDR2 is SNEGSKA (reference sequence). For the CDR3, the DNA is TGCAGTGCTAGTAGGTGGGGTCAACCCAATTCACCCCTCCACTTT. It codes for CSASRWGQPNSPLHF.

This clonotype was recorded at least ten times. The J gene is TRBJ2-1, the V gene TRBV5-1; D possibly corresponds to TRBD2 (5 bases). Germline V gives CDR1 SGHRS, CDR2 YFSETQ. V gave up 0 bases and J gave up 4 bases, with 17 bases separating them. The CDR3 spans 17 residues. CDR3 DNA: TGCGCCAGCAGCTTGGCCTGGGGTGGGAGCGGATACAATGAGCAGTTCTTC. Amino acids: CASSLAWGGSGYNEQFF.

The table lists this clonotype with many counts. The V gene is TRBV2, the J gene TRBJ2-2; a possible D gene is TRBD2 (6 bases). V was shortened by 3 bases and J by 4 bases, with 15 bases between the two germline ends. The length of the CDR3 is 16 residues. In germline, CDR1 is SNHLY, CDR2 FYNNEI. CDR3: CASSDGSPGGTGELFF. The CDR3 DNA sequence: TGTGCCAGCAGTGATGGGTCTCCCGGGGGCACCGGGGAGCTGTTTTTT.

This clonotype came up many times. V is TRBV4-1 and J is TRBJ1-1, with TRBD1 matching 8 bases. This CDR3 comprises 14 residues. CDR1 and CDR2 from the germline V gene are MGHRA and YSYEKL. After removal of 3 bases from V and 5 bases from J, the junction contained 5 bases not matched to a gene. CDR3 loop: CASSHLDRGTEAFF. The CDR3 DNA reads TGCGCCAGCAGCCACCTTGACAGGGGAACTGAAGCTTTCTTT.

The chain has TRBV5-1 and TRBJ2-5; D unresolved. This CDR3 comprises 12 residues. Trimming shortened V by 7 bases and J by 1 base, and 8 bases separated the two germline ends. Germline-derived CDR1 and CDR2 are SGHRS and YFSETQ. CDR3 bases: TGCGCCAGCCTCGGCCCCCAAGAGACCCAGTACTTC. Translated: CASLGPQETQYF. Complete variable domain (other parts from reference TRBV5-1 and TRBJ2-5): KAGVTQTPRYLIKTRGQQVTLSCSPISGHRSVSWYQQTPGQGLQFLFEYFSETQRNKGNFPGRFSGRQFSNSRSEMNVSTLELGDSALYLCASLGPQETQYFGPGTRLLVL.

This clonotype appeared many times. The chain combines TRBV6-2 or TRBV6-3 with TRBJ2-3, with 10 nucleotides matching TRBD2. J gave up 4 bases and V 6 bases, and 4 bases lay outside the gene matches. Germline CDR1 MNHEY, CDR2 SVGEGT. The length of the CDR3 is 14 residues. CDR3 sequence (DNA): TGTGCCAGCAGCGATAGCGGGGGGTCAGATACGCAGTATTTT. Amino acids: CASSDSGGSDTQYF.

The chain recombines TRBV7-9 with TRBJ2-6, with TRBD1 matching 8 bases. CDR3 size: 19 residues. The ends lost 5 bases at V and 3 bases at J; junction bases unmatched: 15. Germline CDR1 SEHNR, CDR2 FQNEAQ (reference sequence). CDR3 bases: TGTGCCAGCAGCCACGAGGACAGGGCTCCCCTCTTTGGGGCCAACGTCCTGACTTTC. It yields the protein CASSHEDRAPLFGANVLTF. Based on the CDR3 plus reference TRBV7-9 and TRBJ2-6, the full variable domain is DTGVSQNPRHKITKRGQNVTFRCDPISEHNRLYWYRQTLGQGPEFLTYFQNEAQLEKSRLLSDRFSAERPKGSFSTLEIQRTEQGDSAMYLCASSHEDRAPLFGANVLTFGAGSRLTVL.

The rearrangement links TRBV7-3 to TRBJ2-1, with TRBD2 identical over 15 bases. This CDR3 is built from 18 residues. The V gene end was trimmed by 4 bases and the J gene end by 7 bases; junction bases not matched to a gene: 11. CDR1 is SGHTA, CDR2 FQGTGA, per germline. CDR3 DNA sequence: TGTGCCAGCAGCTATCAACCGACCGGGACTAGCGGGGGGAATGAGCAGTTCTTC. This translates into CASSYQPTGTSGGNEQFF.

V usage is TRBV20-1 and J usage is TRBJ2-5, with TRBD2 matching over 8 bases. J gave up 4 bases and V 6 bases, and 7 bases lay outside the gene matches. The CDR3 covers 13 residues. Per germline, CDR1 DFQATT and CDR2 SNEGSKA (reference sequence). The CDR3 DNA follows: TGCAGTGCGGCGGGGGGATGGGGAGAGACCCAGTACTTC. Translated, it gives CSAAGGWGETQYF.

This clonotype came up many times. V and J are TRBV12-3 or TRBV12-4 and TRBJ1-1; no clear D gene. This CDR3 region has 12 residues. With 2 bases removed from V and 8 bases from J, the gap between germline ends came to 9 bases. CDR3 region: CASSLFRKEAFF. The CDR3 DNA reads TGTGCCAGCAGTTTATTTCGGAAAGAAGCTTTCTTT.